The 29 T cell receptor beta chains given below trace back to one sample, sequenced in a study of OX40 agonist ivuxolimab in advanced cancers. Sequencing was performed with immunoSEQ multiplex PCR; in TCRdb, only in-frame clones are kept and a portion is missing. This table holds roughly 89,000 clones, about 80% found once. The sample consisted of CD4+ or CD8+ T cells sorted from blood, taken in a trial of the OX40 agonist ivuxolimab. Receptors originate from an adult with an advanced solid tumor such as melanoma, head and neck, liver or kidney cancer.

The CDR3 DNA reads as TGCGCCAGCAGCCGTACAGGGGTCGAGGGCTCATCTGAAAAACTGTTTTTT. Encoded protein: CASSRTGVEGSSEKLFF. The rearrangement uses TRBV4-1 and TRBJ1-4; 7 bases line up with TRBD1. Per germline, CDR1 MGHRA and CDR2 YSYEKL. The CDR3 is made up of 17 amino acids. V trimming: 4 bases; J trimming: 7 bases; junction bases outside the gene matches: 15.

The rearrangement uses TRBV19 and TRBJ1-6, with D tentatively TRBD1 (5 bases). The length of the CDR3 is 17 residues. Trimming took 5 bases from V and 8 from J, leaving 22 bases between them. The germline V gene encodes CDR1 LNHDA and CDR2 SQIVND (reference sequence). CDR3: CASSPFGGNRGDSPLHF. CDR3 in DNA: TGTGCCAGTAGTCCCTTCGGGGGGAATAGAGGAGATTCACCCCTCCACTTT.

This chain joins TRBV10-3 and TRBJ2-2; TRBD1 matches at 7 bases. The CDR3 covers 15 residues. CDR1 and CDR2 from the germline V gene are ENHRY and SYGVKD. V lost 6 bases, J lost 7 bases, and 11 bases stayed unmatched. This CDR3 reads CAISDSDRLGGELFF. In DNA form, the CDR3 reads TGTGCCATCAGCGACTCGGACAGGTTAGGCGGGGAGCTGTTTTTT.

The J gene is TRBJ2-4, the V gene TRBV28; 7 nucleotides align to TRBD1. V dropped 7 bases and J dropped 4; count of bases not matched to a gene: 10. From germline, CDR1 is MDHEN and CDR2 SYDVKM. The CDR3 length is 15 residues. The CDR3 reads CASMPLRDRKNIQYF. CDR3 nucleotides: TGTGCCAGCATGCCCCTCCGGGACAGAAAAAACATTCAGTACTTC. The full variable domain, in which reference TRBV28 and TRBJ2-4 provide the parts outside the CDR3, is DVKVTQSSRYLVKRTGEKVFLECVQDMDHENMFWYRQDPGLGLRLIYFSYDVKMKEKGDIPEGYSVSREKKERFSLILESASTNQTSMYLCASMPLRDRKNIQYFGAGTRLSVL.

This clone has a single count. This chain joins TRBV7-9 and TRBJ1-5; no reliable D call. The CDR3 extends over 12 amino acids. The V end lost 1 base, the J end lost 6 bases, and 4 bases lay between the germline ends. Germline V lookup: CDR1 SEHNR, CDR2 FQNEAQ (reference sequence). The CDR3 sequence is CASSLDRQPQHF. CDR3 coding DNA: TGTGCCAGCAGCTTAGATCGTCAGCCCCAGCATTTT.

This rearrangement joins TRBV2 to TRBJ2-7; 11 bases align to TRBD1. J gave up 7 bases and V 4 bases, and 9 bases lay outside the gene matches. The CDR3 sequence is 15 residues long. Germline V gives CDR1 SNHLY, CDR2 FYNNEI. The CDR3 sequence is CASSAQWTGGAEQYF. The CDR3 coding sequence is TGTGCCAGCAGTGCACAATGGACAGGGGGCGCGGAGCAGTACTTC.

This chain joins TRBV7-3 and TRBJ2-5, with 13 bases matching TRBD2. The CDR3 sequence is 15 residues long. Germline CDR1 is SGHTA and CDR2 is FQGTGA. V lost 4 bases to trimming and J lost 5 bases; unmatched junction nucleotides: 4. CDR3 coding DNA: TGTGCCAGCAGCTCAACTAGCGGGAGGGGGGAGACCCAGTACTTC. Protein sequence: CASSSTSGRGETQYF.

This chain connects TRBV2 to TRBJ2-1; D is possibly TRBD2 (6 bases). Per germline, CDR1 SNHLY and CDR2 FYNNEI. Deletions cut 10 bases from V and 10 bases from J, with 8 bases between. This CDR3 spans 9 amino acids. CDR3 sequence reads: CATGVEQFF. The CDR3 nucleotides read TGTGCCACGGGGGTGGAGCAGTTCTTC.

V gene TRBV7-2 combines with J gene TRBJ1-1; D is possibly TRBD1 (5 bases). Germline CDR1 SGHTA, CDR2 FQGNSA. CDR3 length equals 14 residues. V was pared by 3 bases and J by 5 bases, with 13 bases between. CDR3 DNA: TGTGCCAGCAGCTTCCGTAGGGACGGTACTGAAGCTTTCTTT. It specifies CASSFRRDGTEAFF.

CDR3 DNA sequence: TGTGCCAGCAGTTATAGCGGGGGCGCCTACAATGAGCAGTTCTTC. Amino acid sequence: CASSYSGGAYNEQFF. The chain combines TRBV6-5 with TRBJ2-1; TRBD2 aligns across 9 bases. This CDR3 is 15 amino acids long. The trim removed 3 bases at V and 2 bases at J, leaving 2 bases unmatched. Germline V gives CDR1 MNHEY, CDR2 SVGAGI.

The chain is built from TRBV7-8 and TRBJ1-3, with 9 positions matching TRBD1. The V segment lost 3 bases and the J segment 7 bases; nucleotides outside the gene matches: 16. CDR1 SGHVS and CDR2 FQNEAQ come from the germline V gene. The CDR3 loop spans 18 amino acids. This CDR3 reads CASSLISLRDRDWNTIYF. CDR3 in DNA: TGTGCCAGCAGCTTGATTAGTCTCCGGGACAGGGATTGGAACACCATATATTTT. Using reference TRBV7-8 and TRBJ1-3 for the parts outside the CDR3, the full variable domain is GAGVSQSPRYKVAKRGQDVALRCDPISGHVSLFWYQQALGQGPEFLTYFQNEAQLDKSGLPSDRFFAERPEGSVSTLKIQRTQQEDSAVYLCASSLISLRDRDWNTIYFGEGSWLTVV.

J is TRBJ2-1 and V is TRBV29-1; 14 bases match TRBD2. V gave up 7 bases and J gave up 3 bases; unmatched junction bases: 5. The CDR3 covers 15 residues. Per the germline V gene, CDR1 is SQVTM and CDR2 is ANQGSEA. The CDR3 is CSAGTSGGVYNEQFF. CDR3 nucleotides: TGCAGCGCTGGGACTAGCGGGGGTGTCTACAATGAGCAGTTCTTC.

V and J are TRBV7-9 and TRBJ2-5; TRBD2 aligns across 8 bases. J was trimmed by 2 bases and V by 5 bases; bases with no gene match: 7. This CDR3 region has 15 residues. Germline V gene lookup returns CDR1 SEHNR and CDR2 FQNEAQ (reference sequence). CDR3 residues: CASSQGGGLQETQYF. The CDR3 bases are TGTGCCAGCAGCCAAGGCGGGGGGCTACAAGAGACCCAGTACTTC.

This sequence joins TRBV5-1 and TRBJ2-7; 11 nucleotides line up with TRBD1. This CDR3 has 16 amino acids. Germline V lookup: CDR1 SGHRS, CDR2 YFSETQ. With V trimmed by 4 bases and J by 0 bases, 6 bases remained unmatched. The CDR3 DNA follows: TGCGCCAGCAGCCAGTCCGGGACAGGGGGCTCCTACGAGCAGTACTTC. Encoded protein: CASSQSGTGGSYEQYF.

The chain's CDR3 is CASSTGTLGNTIYF. The DNA of the CDR3 is TGTGCCAGCAGCACCGGGACGCTCGGAAACACCATATATTTT. The gene calls are TRBV5-6 and TRBJ1-3; possibly TRBD1 for D (5 bases). CDR1 SGHDT and CDR2 YYEEEE come from the germline V gene. The V and J ends lost 4 bases and 4 bases respectively, with 12 bases between them. CDR3 length: 14 residues.

This chain uses TRBV7-6 with TRBJ1-4, with TRBD1 as a possible D gene (6 bases). Germline V gene lookup returns CDR1 SGHVS and CDR2 FNYEAQ. The CDR3 totals 13 residues. Trimming took 5 bases from V and 7 from J, leaving 11 bases between them. CDR3 region: CASSAGQPEKLFF. The CDR3 DNA reads TGTGCCAGCAGCGCTGGACAGCCTGAAAAACTGTTTTTT.

In its sample, this clone was seen once. The J gene is TRBJ1-3, the V gene TRBV7-9, with a tentative D call TRBD1 (6 bases). Trimming removed 5 bases at V and 7 bases at J, with 18 bases between. Germline assignment: CDR1 SEHNR and CDR2 FQNEAQ (reference sequence). This CDR3 spans 15 amino acids. The CDR3 bases are TGTGCCAGCAGCCGACTACAGGGTATCTCGAACACCATATATTTT. This codes for CASSRLQGISNTIYF.

The chain is built from TRBV19 and TRBJ1-3, with D possibly matching TRBD1 (5 bases). Germline V gene sequence: CDR1 LNHDA, CDR2 SQIVND (reference sequence). V lost 6 bases to trimming and J lost 0 bases, with 21 bases between them. The CDR3 runs to 18 residues. The CDR3 DNA follows: TGTGCCAGTAGACCACCCCGGTTCGACAGTTCCTCTGGAAACACCATATATTTT. This gives the protein CASRPPRFDSSSGNTIYF.

The J gene is TRBJ1-2, the V gene TRBV6-5, with 7 bases that match TRBD1. CDR3 length equals 14 residues. The V gene's germline CDR1 is MNHEY and CDR2 SVGAGI. The J segment lost 6 bases and the V segment lost 4 bases, leaving 8 bases of the junction unmatched. CDR3 in amino acids: CASSFDRVRNGYTF. Written as DNA, the CDR3 is TGTGCCAGCAGTTTCGACAGGGTGCGGAATGGCTACACCTTC.

V is TRBV18 and J is TRBJ1-6, with 9 nucleotides matching TRBD1. Germline CDR1 KGHSH, CDR2 LQKENI. The CDR3 extends over 16 amino acids. The ends lost 3 bases at V and 4 bases at J; junction bases unmatched: 4. The CDR3 DNA sequence: TGTGCCAGCTCACCTAGGACAGGGGCTTATAATTCACCCCTCCACTTT. Translating it yields CASSPRTGAYNSPLHF. The full variable domain, with the rest looked up from reference TRBV18 and TRBJ1-6, is NAGVMQNPRHLVRRRGQEARLRCSPMKGHSHVYWYRQLPEEGLKFMVYLQKENIIDESGMPKERFSAEFPKEGPSILRIQQVVRGDSAAYFCASSPRTGAYNSPLHFGNGTRLTVT.

The chain combines TRBV19 with TRBJ2-5, with D uncertain. The length of the CDR3 is 13 residues. V lost 9 bases and J lost 5, with 16 bases in between. The germline gives CDR1 LNHDA, CDR2 SQIVND (reference sequence). CDR3 nucleotides: TGTGCCAGCCAAGACGTTGGGGTGGAGACCCAGTACTTC. Its translation is CASQDVGVETQYF.

The V call is TRBV9, the J call TRBJ2-1; 11 nucleotides align to TRBD2. Germline V gives CDR1 SGDLS, CDR2 YYNGEE. V shed 7 bases, J shed 2 bases, and the junction held 8 bases outside the gene matches. This CDR3 is built from 16 residues. DNA of the CDR3: TGTGCCAGCGGACCACATAGCGGGGGGGCCTACAATGAGCAGTTCTTC. Its translation is CASGPHSGGAYNEQFF.

This chain joins TRBV28 and TRBJ1-2, with a possible D match to TRBD1 (5 bases). CDR1 and CDR2 (germline): MDHEN, SYDVKM. The CDR3 extends over 12 amino acids. V was clipped by 10 bases and J by 9 bases, with 18 bases between them. The CDR3 loop reads CATGNRPWSYTF. The CDR3 region has the DNA TGTGCCACCGGAAACAGGCCTTGGAGCTACACCTTC.

The chain combines TRBV2 with TRBJ2-5; D ambiguous. The germline gives CDR1 SNHLY, CDR2 FYNNEI. CDR3 size: 11 residues. The V and J ends lost 6 bases and 1 base respectively, with 3 bases between them. The CDR3 coding sequence is TGTGCCAGCAGGATCCAAGAGACCCAGTACTTC. It is translated as CASRIQETQYF.

The chain joins TRBV7-2 to TRBJ1-4, with D perhaps matching TRBD1 (5 bases). Germline lookup yields CDR1 SGHTA and CDR2 FQGNSA. This CDR3 comprises 14 residues. The V and J ends lost 2 bases and 8 bases respectively, with 12 bases between them. The CDR3 nucleotides read TGTGCCAGCAGCTTACCCTTACAGGCAGAAAAACTGTTTTTT. This translates into CASSLPLQAEKLFF.

The rearrangement joins TRBV18 to TRBJ2-3; no clear D gene. In germline, CDR1 is KGHSH, CDR2 LQKENI. Trimming removed 6 bases from V and 0 bases from J, with 10 bases in between. The CDR3 contains 14 residues. CDR3 coding DNA: TGTGCCAGCTCTTGGCTCCCAAGCACAGATACGCAGTATTTT. It codes for CASSWLPSTDTQYF.

The chain carries TRBV11-3 and TRBJ2-2; TRBD2 matches at 13 bases. The CDR3 runs to 19 residues. V shed 5 bases, J shed 3 bases, and the junction held 12 bases outside the gene matches. The germline V gene encodes CDR1 SGHNT and CDR2 YENEEA. CDR3 in amino acids: CASSLTLLAGGPDTGELFF. As DNA, the CDR3 is TGTGCCAGCAGCCTGACCCTACTAGCGGGGGGGCCGGACACCGGGGAGCTGTTTTTT.

J is TRBJ2-3 and V is TRBV19; the match to TRBD2 covers 7 bases. Per the germline V gene, CDR1 is LNHDA and CDR2 is SQIVND (reference sequence). V lost 10 bases to trimming and J lost 0 bases; unmatched junction nucleotides: 10. This CDR3 has 15 amino acids. This chain's CDR3 is CATSWRGTSTDTQYF. The CDR3 DNA is TGTGCCACCAGTTGGCGGGGGACGAGCACAGATACGCAGTATTTT.

V and J are TRBV4-1 and TRBJ2-3, with D hard to call. The CDR3 runs 20 residues. Trimming pared 4 bases from V and 1 base from J, leaving 27 bases between. Germline V CDR1 and CDR2: MGHRA, YSYEKL. Written as DNA, the CDR3 is TGCGCCAGCAGCCCCTATGGAATTGGGCCGGCGAATCGTGGCACAGATACGCAGTATTTT. Its translation: CASSPYGIGPANRGTDTQYF.